The T cell receptor beta chain under discussion was sequenced for a study of PD-L1 blockade in urothelial cancer (dated by TCRdb to about 2017). As for the study more broadly: All patients started therapy around 2014 and received atezolizumab 1,200 mg intravenously every 3 weeks. Pretreatment blood TCR-seq was available for fewer than 30 patients, at least one posttreatment blood collection was obtained for about 24 patients, and tumor TCR-seq was available for about 24 patients. Durable clinical benefit was achieved by nine patients and was not achieved by 20 patients. Somatic, immune and clinical correlates of response to PD-L1 blockade with atezolizumab in urothelial cancer were the focus of an exploratory multi-omic analysis. Blood samples were analyzed at two time points: 3 weeks after treatment start (second dose) and 6 weeks after treatment start. A median of about 150,000 T cells and 80,000 to 95,000 unique TCRs was obtained from blood samples, and a median clonality of 0.080 was observed. An ECOG performance status of 0 or 1 was recorded for the patients, and 0 to 3 prior chemotherapy regimens had been received by the patients. Pretreatment tumor samples and matched peripheral blood, collected serially before and after atezolizumab treatment, underwent TCR sequencing. Progression-free survival longer than 6 months counted as durable clinical benefit, and TCR features were additionally tested against both progression-free and overall survival. About 90% of the roughly 29 patients were identified as males with urothelial cancer of bladder origin, and a prior smoking history was reported by 18 of 29 patients. In the same patients, pretreatment tumors underwent whole exome sequencing and RNA sequencing in addition to TCR sequencing.

Synthetic TCR analog templates were spiked into each PCR so that absolute template abundance could be estimated from read counts. Using the immunoSEQ assay, TCRbeta CDR3 regions were amplified from genomic DNA with bias-controlled V and J gene primers. Sequencing of rearranged TCRbeta segments was performed at approximately 20X coverage. The authors processed their data as follows. Sequencing errors were corrected by clustering, and CDR3s were annotated against IMGT so that V, D and J genes could be assigned. Out-of-frame and stop-codon sequences were excluded, and only productive TCRbeta rearrangements were used in downstream analyses. Clonality was calculated as one minus the Shannon entropy normalized by the log of the number of unique productive sequences. Fisher's exact test with Benjamini-Hochberg correction, at a threshold of adjusted p below 0.01, was used to find clones that differed between time points or between blood and tumor. TCRdb re-hosts the immuneACCESS table, in-frame sequences only. Its copies lack some clones; in the studies checked, an unresolved V gene accounts for under half of them, and the cause for the rest is not known. V, J and clone size were drawn from that table, and D and trimming were deduced from the DNA. Recorded for this sample are some 30,000 clones; over 60% of them occurred a single time. The ten largest clones add up to 3% to 4% of the sample.

This clone was picked up one time. The antigen this receptor binds is unknown. No base quality values were provided; no much bigger clone lies one nucleotide off. From the cysteine up to the phenylalanine, the CDR3 has a length of 17 residues. Only CDR3 DNA remains: 51 bases, in frame from the first base. V and J are trimmed by 1 base and 3 bases, and the gene matches miss 8 bases of the junction. CDR1 and CDR2, per the germline V gene, are SGHNT and YENEEA. General conclusions and limits of the study: Improved progression-free and overall survival was found to be associated with pretreatment peripheral blood TCR clonality below the median. Because the sample size was small (n = 29) and many of the analyses were exploratory, the results are meant to be hypothesis-generating. Patients with durable benefit showed greater expansion of tumor-associated TCR clones in peripheral blood 3 weeks after starting treatment (n of about 20, p = 0.022).

Sample time point, as interpreted from the label and publication: peripheral blood 6 weeks after treatment start. A cohort of about 27 patients with locally advanced or metastatic urothelial carcinoma, treated at Memorial Sloan Kettering on a trial protocol, was included. Peripheral blood mononuclear cells were collected pretreatment and during treatment, at between 1 and 8 total time points per patient. The Qiagen DNeasy Blood extraction kit was used to purify genomic DNA from total PBMCs and tumor samples. PBMCs were collected pretreatment and during treatment, and were isolated and stored as previously described.

The chain was built from TRBV11-3 and TRBJ2-3; 9 of the junction bases match TRBD2. Sequenced here: PBMCs, sampled around atezolizumab (anti-PD-L1) treatment. The sequence was obtained from a man in his 70s with urothelial cancer. CDR3 protein: CASSLGLAGEGTDTQYF. The DNA sequence is TGTGCCAGCAGCTTAGGATTAGCGGGGGAGGGGACAGATACGCAGTATTTT.